Below, 2 T cell receptor beta chains from the same sample are listed, as sequenced in a study of beta chain features in type 1 diabetes. Sequencing targeted expressed TCRB transcripts, as all isolated RNA had been reverse transcribed. Produced via immunoSEQ multiplex PCR; TCRdb's table is partial and in-frame only. Of more than 150,000 clones in the sample, about 12% were seen once. The sample consisted of central memory CD4+ T cells from blood. Receptors were obtained from a young woman in good health.

The genes are TRBV25-1 and TRBJ2-7; D unresolved. Germline V gives CDR1 MGHDK, CDR2 SYGVNS. This CDR3 spans 15 amino acids. Between the trimmed V and J ends, which lost 2 bases and 5 bases, there was a span of 16 bases. The DNA for the CDR3 is TGTGCCAGCAGTGAAATTCTAGGTTCCCGGGACGAGCAGTACTTC. This gives the protein CASSEILGSRDEQYF.

This clone has just a few counts. V gene TRBV28 combines with J gene TRBJ1-2, with D hard to call. The CDR3 consists of 15 residues. CDR1 and CDR2 from the germline V gene are MDHEN and SYDVKM. V shed 5 bases and J shed 4 bases, with 17 bases lying between them. The CDR3 here is CASSTFGNPVYGYTF. The CDR3 DNA reads as TGTGCCAGCAGTACTTTCGGGAACCCCGTCTATGGCTACACCTTC.